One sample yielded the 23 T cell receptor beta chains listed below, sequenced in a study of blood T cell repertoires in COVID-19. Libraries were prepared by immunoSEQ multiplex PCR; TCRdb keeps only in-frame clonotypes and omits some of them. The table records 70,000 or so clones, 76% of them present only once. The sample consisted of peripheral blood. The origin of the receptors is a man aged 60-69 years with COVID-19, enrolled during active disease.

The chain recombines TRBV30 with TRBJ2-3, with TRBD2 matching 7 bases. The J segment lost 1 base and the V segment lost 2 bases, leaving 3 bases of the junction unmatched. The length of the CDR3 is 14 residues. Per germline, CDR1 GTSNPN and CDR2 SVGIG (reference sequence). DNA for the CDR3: TGTGCCTGGAGTCGTGGGGGGGGCACAGATACGCAGTATTTT. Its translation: CAWSRGGGTDTQYF.

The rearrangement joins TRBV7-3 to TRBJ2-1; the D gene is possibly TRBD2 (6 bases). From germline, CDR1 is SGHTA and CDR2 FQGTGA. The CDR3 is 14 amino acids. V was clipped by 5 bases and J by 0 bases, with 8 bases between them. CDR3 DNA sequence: TGTGCCAGCAGCCCCGGGGGCTCCTACAATGAGCAGTTCTTC. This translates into CASSPGGSYNEQFF.

This chain's CDR3 is CASSIAAGTGNTIYF. The CDR3 DNA reads as TGTGCCAGTAGTATAGCGGCGGGAACTGGAAACACCATATATTTT. The chain joins TRBV19 to TRBJ1-3; D remains unclear. V lost 1 base to trimming and J lost 2 bases, with 9 bases between them. The CDR3 loop spans 15 amino acids. CDR1 LNHDA and CDR2 SQIVND come from the germline V gene (reference sequence).

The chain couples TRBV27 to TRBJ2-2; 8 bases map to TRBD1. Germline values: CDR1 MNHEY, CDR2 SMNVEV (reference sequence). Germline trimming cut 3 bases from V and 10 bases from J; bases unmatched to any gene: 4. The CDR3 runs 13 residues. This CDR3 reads CASSFQGAMELFF. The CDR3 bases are TGTGCCAGCAGTTTTCAGGGGGCGATGGAGCTGTTTTTT.

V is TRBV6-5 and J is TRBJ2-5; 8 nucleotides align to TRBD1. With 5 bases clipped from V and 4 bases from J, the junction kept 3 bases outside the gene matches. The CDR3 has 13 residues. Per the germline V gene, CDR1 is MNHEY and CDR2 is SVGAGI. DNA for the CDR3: TGTGCCAGCAGTCAGGACAGGGCAGAGACCCAGTACTTC. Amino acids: CASSQDRAETQYF.

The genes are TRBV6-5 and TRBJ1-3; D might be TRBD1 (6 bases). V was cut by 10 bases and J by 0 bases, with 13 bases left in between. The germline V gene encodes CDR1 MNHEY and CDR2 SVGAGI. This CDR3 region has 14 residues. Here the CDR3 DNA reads TGTGCCACCAAGGGGGTACTCTCTGGAAACACCATATATTTT. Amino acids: CATKGVLSGNTIYF.

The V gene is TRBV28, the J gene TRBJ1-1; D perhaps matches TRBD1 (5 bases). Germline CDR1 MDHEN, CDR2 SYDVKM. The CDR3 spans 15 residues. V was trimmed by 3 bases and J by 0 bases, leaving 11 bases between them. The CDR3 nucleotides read TGTGCCAGCAGTTTGGTGGGGGGGATGAACACTGAAGCTTTCTTT. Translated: CASSLVGGMNTEAFF.

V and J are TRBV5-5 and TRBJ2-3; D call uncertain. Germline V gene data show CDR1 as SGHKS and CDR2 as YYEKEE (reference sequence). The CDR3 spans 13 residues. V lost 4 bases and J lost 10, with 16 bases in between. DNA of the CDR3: TGTGCCAGCAGCCCAAGCACCCCTGGAGCGCAGTATTTT. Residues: CASSPSTPGAQYF.

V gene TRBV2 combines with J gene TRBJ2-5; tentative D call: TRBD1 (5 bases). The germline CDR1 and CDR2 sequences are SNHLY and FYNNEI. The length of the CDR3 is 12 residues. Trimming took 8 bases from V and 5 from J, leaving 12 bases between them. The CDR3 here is CASDSKGETQYF. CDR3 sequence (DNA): TGTGCCAGCGACTCTAAGGGGGAGACCCAGTACTTC.

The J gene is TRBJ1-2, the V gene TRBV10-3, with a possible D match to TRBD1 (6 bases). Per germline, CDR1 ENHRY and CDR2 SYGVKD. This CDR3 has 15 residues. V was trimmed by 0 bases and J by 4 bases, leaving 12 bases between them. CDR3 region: CAISESPTGFYGYTF. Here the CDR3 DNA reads TGTGCCATCAGTGAGTCACCCACAGGGTTCTATGGCTACACCTTC.

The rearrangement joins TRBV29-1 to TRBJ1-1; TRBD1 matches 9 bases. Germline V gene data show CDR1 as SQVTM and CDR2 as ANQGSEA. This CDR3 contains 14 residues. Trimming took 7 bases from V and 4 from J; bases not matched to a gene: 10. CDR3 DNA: TGCAGCGCCAAGGACAGGGGAGGGGGCACTGAAGCTTTCTTT. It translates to CSAKDRGGGTEAFF.

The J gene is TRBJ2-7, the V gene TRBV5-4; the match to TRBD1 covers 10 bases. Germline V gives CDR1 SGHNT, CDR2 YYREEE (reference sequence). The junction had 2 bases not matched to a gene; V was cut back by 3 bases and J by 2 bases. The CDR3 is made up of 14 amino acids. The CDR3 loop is CASSSGTGAYEQYF. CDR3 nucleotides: TGTGCCAGCAGCTCCGGGACAGGGGCCTACGAGCAGTACTTC. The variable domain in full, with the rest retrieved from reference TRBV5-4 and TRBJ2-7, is ETGVTQSPTHLIKTRGQQVTLRCSSQSGHNTVSWYQQALGQGPQFIFQYYREEENGRGNFPPRFSGLQFPNYSSELNVNALELDDSALYLCASSSGTGAYEQYFGPGTRLTVT.

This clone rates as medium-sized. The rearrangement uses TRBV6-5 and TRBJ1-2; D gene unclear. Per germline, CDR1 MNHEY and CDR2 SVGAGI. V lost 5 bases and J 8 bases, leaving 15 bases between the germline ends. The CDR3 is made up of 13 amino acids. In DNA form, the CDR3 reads TGTGCCAGCAGTCCCTCGGGGAGAATGGGCTACACCTTC. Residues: CASSPSGRMGYTF.

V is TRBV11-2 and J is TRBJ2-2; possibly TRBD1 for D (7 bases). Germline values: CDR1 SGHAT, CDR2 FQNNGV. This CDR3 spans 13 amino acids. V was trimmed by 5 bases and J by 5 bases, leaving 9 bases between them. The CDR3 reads CASSPGGTGELFF. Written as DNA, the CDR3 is TGTGCCAGCAGCCCAGGGGGGACCGGGGAGCTGTTTTTT.

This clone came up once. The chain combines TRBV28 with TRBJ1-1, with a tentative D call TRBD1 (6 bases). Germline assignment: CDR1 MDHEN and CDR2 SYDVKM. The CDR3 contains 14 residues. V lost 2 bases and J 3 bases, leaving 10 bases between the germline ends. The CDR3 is CASSLLGAYTEAFF. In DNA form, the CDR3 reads TGTGCCAGCAGTTTACTGGGGGCGTACACTGAAGCTTTCTTT.

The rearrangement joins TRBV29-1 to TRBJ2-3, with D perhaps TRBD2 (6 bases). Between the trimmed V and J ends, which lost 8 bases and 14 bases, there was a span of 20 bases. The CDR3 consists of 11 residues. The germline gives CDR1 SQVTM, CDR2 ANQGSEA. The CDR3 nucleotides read TGCAGCCCCCCCGGAGCGGGTTGCTTGTATTTT. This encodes CSPPGAGCLYF.

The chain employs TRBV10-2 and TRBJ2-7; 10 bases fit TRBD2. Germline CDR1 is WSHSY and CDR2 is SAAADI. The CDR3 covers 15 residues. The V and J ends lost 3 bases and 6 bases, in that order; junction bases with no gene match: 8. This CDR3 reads CASSDLAGVLGEQYF. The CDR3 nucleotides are TGCGCCAGCAGTGATCTAGCGGGAGTGTTGGGCGAGCAGTACTTC.

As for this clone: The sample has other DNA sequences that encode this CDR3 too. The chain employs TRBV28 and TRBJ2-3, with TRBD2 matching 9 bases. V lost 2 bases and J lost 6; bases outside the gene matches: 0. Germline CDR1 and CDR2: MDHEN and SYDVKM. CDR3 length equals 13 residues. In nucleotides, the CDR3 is TGTGCCAGCAGTTTAGCGGGAGGGGATACGCAGTATTTT. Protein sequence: CASSLAGGDTQYF.

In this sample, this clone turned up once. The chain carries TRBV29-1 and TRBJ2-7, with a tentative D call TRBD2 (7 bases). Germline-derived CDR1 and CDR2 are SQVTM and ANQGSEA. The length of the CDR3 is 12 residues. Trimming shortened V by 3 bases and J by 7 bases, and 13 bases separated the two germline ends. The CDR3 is CSVDRGAREQYF. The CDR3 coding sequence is TGCAGCGTTGATCGGGGGGCGAGGGAGCAGTACTTC.

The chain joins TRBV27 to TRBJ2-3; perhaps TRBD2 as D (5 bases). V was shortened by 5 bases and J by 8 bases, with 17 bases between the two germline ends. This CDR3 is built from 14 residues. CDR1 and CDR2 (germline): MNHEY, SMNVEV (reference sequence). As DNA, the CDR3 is TGTGCCAGCAGTCAAGGACCTGCACGGGGTACGCAGTATTTT. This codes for CASSQGPARGTQYF.

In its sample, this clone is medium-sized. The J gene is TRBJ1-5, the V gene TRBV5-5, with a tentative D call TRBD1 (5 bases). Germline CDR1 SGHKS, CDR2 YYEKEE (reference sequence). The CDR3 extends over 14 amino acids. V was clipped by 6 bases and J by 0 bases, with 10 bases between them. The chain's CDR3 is CASTYDSSNQPQHF. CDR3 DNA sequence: TGTGCCAGCACTTACGACAGTAGCAATCAGCCCCAGCATTTT.

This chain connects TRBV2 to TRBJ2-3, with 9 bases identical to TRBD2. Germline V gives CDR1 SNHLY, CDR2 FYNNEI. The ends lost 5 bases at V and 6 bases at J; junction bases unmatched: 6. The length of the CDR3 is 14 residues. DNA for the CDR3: TGTGCCAGCAGTCTAGCGGGGCCGCCGGATACGCAGTATTTT. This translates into CASSLAGPPDTQYF.

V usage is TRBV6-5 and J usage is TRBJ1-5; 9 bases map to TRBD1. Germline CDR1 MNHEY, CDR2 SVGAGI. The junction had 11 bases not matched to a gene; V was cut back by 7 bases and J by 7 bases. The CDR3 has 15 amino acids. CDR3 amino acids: CASITGTGFSQPQHF. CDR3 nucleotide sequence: TGTGCCAGCATTACCGGGACAGGGTTCTCCCAGCCCCAGCATTTT.